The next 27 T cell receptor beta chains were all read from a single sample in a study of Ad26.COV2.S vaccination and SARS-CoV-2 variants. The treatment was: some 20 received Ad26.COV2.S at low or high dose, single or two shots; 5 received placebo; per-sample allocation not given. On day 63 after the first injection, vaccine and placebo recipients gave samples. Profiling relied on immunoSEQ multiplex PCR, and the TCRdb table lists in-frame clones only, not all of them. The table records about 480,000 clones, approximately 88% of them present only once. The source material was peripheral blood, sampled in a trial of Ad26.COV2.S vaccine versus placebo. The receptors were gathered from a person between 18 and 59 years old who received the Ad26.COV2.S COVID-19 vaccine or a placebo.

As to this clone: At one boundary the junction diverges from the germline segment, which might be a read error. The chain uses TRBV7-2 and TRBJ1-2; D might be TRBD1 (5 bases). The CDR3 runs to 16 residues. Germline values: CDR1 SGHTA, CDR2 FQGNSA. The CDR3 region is CAGSLASWTQPDGYTF. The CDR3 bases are TGTGCCGGCAGCTTAGCCTCGTGGACACAACCTGATGGCTACACCTTC.

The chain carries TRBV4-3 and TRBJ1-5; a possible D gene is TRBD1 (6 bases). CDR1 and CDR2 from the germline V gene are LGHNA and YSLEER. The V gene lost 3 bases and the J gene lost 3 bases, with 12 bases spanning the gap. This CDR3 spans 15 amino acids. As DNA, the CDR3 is TGCGCCAGCAGCCAGGAGACAGGAAACAATCAGCCCCAGCATTTT. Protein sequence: CASSQETGNNQPQHF.

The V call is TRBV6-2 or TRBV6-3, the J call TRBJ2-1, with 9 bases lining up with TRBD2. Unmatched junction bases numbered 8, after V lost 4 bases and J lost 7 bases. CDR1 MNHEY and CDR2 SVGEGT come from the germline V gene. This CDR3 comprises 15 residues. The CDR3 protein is CASSLGLATGNEQFF. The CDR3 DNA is TGTGCCAGCAGTTTAGGACTAGCGACGGGGAATGAGCAGTTCTTC.

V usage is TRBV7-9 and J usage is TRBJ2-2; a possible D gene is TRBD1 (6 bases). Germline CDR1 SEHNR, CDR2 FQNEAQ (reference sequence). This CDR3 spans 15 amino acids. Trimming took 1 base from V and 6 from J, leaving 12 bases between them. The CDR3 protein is CASSLGDRRSGELFF. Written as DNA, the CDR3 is TGTGCCAGCAGCTTAGGAGACAGGCGGTCCGGGGAGCTGTTTTTT.

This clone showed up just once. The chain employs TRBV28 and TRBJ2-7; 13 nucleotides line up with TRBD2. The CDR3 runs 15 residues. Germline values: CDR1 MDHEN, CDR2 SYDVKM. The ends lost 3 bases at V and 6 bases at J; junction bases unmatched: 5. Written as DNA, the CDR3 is TGTGCCAGCAGTTTGACTAGCGGGAGGATTGGCGAGCAGTACTTC. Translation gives CASSLTSGRIGEQYF.

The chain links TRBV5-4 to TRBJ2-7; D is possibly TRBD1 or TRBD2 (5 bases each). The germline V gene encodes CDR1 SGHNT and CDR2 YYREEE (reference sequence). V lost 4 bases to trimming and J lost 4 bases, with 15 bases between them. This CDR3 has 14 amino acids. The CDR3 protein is CASSAAGGRYEQYF. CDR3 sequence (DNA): TGTGCCAGCAGCGCCGCTGGGGGACGGTACGAGCAGTACTTC.

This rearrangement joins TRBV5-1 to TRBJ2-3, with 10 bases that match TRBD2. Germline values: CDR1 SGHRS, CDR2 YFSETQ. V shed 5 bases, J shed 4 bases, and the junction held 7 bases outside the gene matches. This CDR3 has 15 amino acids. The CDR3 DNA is TGCGCCAGCAGGGCAGCGGGAGGGCCCCCAGATACGCAGTATTTT. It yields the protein CASRAAGGPPDTQYF.

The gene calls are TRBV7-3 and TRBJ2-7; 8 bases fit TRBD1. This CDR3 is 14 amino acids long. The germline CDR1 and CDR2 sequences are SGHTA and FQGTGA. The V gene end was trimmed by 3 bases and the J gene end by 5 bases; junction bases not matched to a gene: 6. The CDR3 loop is CASSFSGGTDEQYF. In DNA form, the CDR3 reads TGTGCCAGCAGCTTCTCAGGGGGCACGGACGAGCAGTACTTC.

The CDR3 spells CASTPGANVLTF. The CDR3 DNA sequence: TGTGCCAGTACTCCCGGGGCCAACGTCCTGACTTTC. The chain recombines TRBV19 with TRBJ2-6; D gene ambiguous. CDR1 is LNHDA and CDR2 is SQIVND in the germline V gene (reference sequence). V lost 7 bases, J lost 4 bases, and 5 bases lay in between. CDR3 size: 12 residues.

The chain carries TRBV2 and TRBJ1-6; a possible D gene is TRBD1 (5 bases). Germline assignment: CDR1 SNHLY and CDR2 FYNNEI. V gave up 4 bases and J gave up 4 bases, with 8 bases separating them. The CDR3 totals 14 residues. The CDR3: CASSVGGYNSPLHF. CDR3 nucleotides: TGTGCCAGCAGTGTTGGGGGATATAATTCACCCCTCCACTTT.

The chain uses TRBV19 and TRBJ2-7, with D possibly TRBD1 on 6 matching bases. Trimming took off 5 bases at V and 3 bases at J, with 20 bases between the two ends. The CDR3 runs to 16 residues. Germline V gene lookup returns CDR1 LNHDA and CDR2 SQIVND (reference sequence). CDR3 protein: CASSPDRDTRSYEQYF. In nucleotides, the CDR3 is TGTGCCAGTAGTCCCGACCGGGACACCCGAAGCTACGAGCAGTACTTC. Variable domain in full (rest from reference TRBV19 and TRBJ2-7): DGGITQSPKYLFRKEGQNVTLSCEQNLNHDAMYWYRQDPGQGLRLIYYSQIVNDFQKGDIAEGYSVSREKKESFPLTVTSAQKNPTAFYLCASSPDRDTRSYEQYFGPGTRLTVT.

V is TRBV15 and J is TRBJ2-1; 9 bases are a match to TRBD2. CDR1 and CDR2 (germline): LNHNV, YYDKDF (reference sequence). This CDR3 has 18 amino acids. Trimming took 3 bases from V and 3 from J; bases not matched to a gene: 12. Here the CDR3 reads CATSSQQPGLAFYNEQFF. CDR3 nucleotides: TGTGCCACCAGCAGTCAACAACCGGGACTAGCTTTCTACAATGAGCAGTTCTTC.

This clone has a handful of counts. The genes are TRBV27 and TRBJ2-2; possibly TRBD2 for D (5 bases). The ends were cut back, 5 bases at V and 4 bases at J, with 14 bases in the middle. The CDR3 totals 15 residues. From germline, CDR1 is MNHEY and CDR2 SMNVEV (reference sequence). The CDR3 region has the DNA TGTGCCAGCAGTCCAAACCGCGGACTCACCGGGGAGCTGTTTTTT. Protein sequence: CASSPNRGLTGELFF.

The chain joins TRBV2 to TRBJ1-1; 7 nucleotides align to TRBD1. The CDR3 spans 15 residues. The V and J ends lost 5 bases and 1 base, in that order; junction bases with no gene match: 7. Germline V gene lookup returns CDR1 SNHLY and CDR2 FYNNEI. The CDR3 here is CASSYSGTANTEAFF. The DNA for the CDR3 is TGTGCCAGCAGTTATTCCGGGACAGCGAACACTGAAGCTTTCTTT.

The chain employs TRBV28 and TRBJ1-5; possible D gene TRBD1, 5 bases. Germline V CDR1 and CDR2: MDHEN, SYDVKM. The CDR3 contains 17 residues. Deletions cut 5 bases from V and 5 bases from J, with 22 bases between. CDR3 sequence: CASSTPAPGLNHQPQHF. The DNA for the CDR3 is TGTGCCAGCAGTACGCCGGCCCCGGGACTTAACCATCAGCCCCAGCATTTT.

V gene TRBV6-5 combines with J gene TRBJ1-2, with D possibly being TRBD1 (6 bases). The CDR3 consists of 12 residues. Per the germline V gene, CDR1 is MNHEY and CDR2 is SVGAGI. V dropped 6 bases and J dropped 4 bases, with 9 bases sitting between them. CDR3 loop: CASRLQGYGYTF. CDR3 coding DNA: TGTGCCAGCAGGTTACAGGGCTATGGCTACACCTTC.

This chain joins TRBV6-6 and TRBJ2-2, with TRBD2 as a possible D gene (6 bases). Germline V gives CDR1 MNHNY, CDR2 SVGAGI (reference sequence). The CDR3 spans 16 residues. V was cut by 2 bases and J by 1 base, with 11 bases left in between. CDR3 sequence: CASSYLRDWNTGELFF. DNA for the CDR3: TGTGCCAGCAGTTACCTCCGGGACTGGAACACCGGGGAGCTGTTTTTT.

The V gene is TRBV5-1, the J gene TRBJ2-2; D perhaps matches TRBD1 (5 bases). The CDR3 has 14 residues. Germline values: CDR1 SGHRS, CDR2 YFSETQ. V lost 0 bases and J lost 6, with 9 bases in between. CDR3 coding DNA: TGCGCCAGCAGCTTGGGGAAGGGGCCCGGGGAGCTGTTTTTT. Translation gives CASSLGKGPGELFF.

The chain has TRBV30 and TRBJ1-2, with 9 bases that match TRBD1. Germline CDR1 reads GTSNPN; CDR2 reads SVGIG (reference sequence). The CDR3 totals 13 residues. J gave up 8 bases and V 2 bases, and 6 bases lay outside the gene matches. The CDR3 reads CAWSPGQGLGYTF. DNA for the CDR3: TGTGCCTGGAGTCCAGGACAGGGGTTGGGCTACACCTTC.

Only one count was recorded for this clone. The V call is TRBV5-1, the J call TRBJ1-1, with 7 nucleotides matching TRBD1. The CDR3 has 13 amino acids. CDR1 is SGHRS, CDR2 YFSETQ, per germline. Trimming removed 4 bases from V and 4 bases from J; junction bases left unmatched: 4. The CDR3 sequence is CASSVDRVTEAFF. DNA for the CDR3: TGCGCCAGCAGCGTAGACAGGGTCACTGAAGCTTTCTTT.

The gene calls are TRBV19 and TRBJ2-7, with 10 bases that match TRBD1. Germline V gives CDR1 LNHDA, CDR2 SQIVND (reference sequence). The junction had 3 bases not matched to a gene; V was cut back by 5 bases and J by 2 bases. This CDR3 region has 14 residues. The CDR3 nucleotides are TGTGCCAGTAGTTTAGGACAGGGGGCCTACGAGCAGTACTTC. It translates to CASSLGQGAYEQYF.

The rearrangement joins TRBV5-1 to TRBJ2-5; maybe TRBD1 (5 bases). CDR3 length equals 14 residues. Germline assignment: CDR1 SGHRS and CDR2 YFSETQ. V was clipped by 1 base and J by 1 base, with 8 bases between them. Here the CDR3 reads CASSLYRIQETQYF. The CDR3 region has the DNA TGCGCCAGCAGCTTGTACAGGATCCAAGAGACCCAGTACTTC.

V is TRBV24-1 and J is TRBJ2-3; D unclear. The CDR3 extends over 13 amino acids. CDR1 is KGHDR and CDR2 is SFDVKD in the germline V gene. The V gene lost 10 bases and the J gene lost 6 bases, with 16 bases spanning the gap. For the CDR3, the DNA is TGTGCCACAAATAAGGACCTCGGGGATACGCAGTATTTT. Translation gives CATNKDLGDTQYF.

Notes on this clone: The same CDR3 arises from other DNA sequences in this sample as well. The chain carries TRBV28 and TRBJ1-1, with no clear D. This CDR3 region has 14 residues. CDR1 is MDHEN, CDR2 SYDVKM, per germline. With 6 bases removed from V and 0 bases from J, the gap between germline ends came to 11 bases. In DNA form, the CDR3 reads TGTGCCAGCAGATCGACTGGCTTGAACACTGAAGCTTTCTTT. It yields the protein CASRSTGLNTEAFF. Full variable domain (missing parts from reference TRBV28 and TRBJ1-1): DVKVTQSSRYLVKRTGEKVFLECVQDMDHENMFWYRQDPGLGLRLIYFSYDVKMKEKGDIPEGYSVSREKKERFSLILESASTNQTSMYLCASRSTGLNTEAFFGQGTRLTVV.

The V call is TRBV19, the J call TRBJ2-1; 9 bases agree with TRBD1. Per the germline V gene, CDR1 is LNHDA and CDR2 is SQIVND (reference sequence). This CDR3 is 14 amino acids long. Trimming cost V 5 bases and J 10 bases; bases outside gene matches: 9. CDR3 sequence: CASSLGDREYEQFF. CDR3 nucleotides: TGTGCCAGTAGTTTGGGGGACAGGGAATACGAGCAGTTCTTC.

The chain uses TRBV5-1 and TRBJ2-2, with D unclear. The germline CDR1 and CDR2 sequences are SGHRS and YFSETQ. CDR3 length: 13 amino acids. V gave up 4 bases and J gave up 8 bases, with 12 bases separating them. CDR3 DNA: TGCGCCAGCAGCCGCGATCCTTCGGGGGAGCTGTTTTTT. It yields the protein CASSRDPSGELFF.

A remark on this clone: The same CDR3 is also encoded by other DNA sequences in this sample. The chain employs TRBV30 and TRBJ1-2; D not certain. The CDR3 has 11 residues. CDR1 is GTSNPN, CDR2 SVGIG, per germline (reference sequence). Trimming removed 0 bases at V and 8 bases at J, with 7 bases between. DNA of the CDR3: TGTGCCTGGAGTGTGGGAAGCGGCTACACCTTC. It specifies CAWSVGSGYTF.